Listed below are T cell receptor beta chains from one sample, sequenced in a study of OX40 agonist ivuxolimab in advanced cancers. Produced via immunoSEQ multiplex PCR; TCRdb's table is partial and in-frame only. The sample consists of 65,000 to 95,000 clones, roughly 91% of them appearing once. Sample: CD4+ or CD8+ T cells sorted from blood, taken in a trial of the OX40 agonist ivuxolimab. These receptors all stem from an adult with an advanced solid tumor such as melanoma, head and neck, liver or kidney cancer. CDR3s include the opening cysteine and the closing phenylalanine or tryptophan. A D gene is named only where the DNA matches it firmly. Rows may omit the clone size; those that give it use once, few, many or a size class.

>15|TRBJ2-1|TRBV5-4|-|-
CASSPPGGGRNEQFF
TGTGCCAGCAGCCCCCCTGGTGGGGGCCGCAATGAGCAGTTCTTC
>13|TRBJ1-1|TRBV2|-|-
CASRGTLNTEAFF
TGTGCCAGCAGGGGGACACTGAACACTGAAGCTTTCTTT
>14|TRBJ1-2|TRBV29-1|-|TRBD1
CSAEGQGAQDGYTF
TGCAGCGCAGAGGGACAGGGGGCGCAAGATGGCTACACCTTC
>14|TRBJ2-5|TRBV5-1|-|-
CASSLEGGQETQYF
TGCGCCAGCAGCTTGGAGGGGGGCCAAGAGACCCAGTACTTC
>16|TRBJ2-2|TRBV5-4|-|TRBD2
CASSPIPGGGTGELFF
TGTGCCAGCAGCCCTATCCCGGGGGGGGGCACCGGGGAGCTGTTTTTT
>12|TRBJ2-5|TRBV29-1|-|-
CSVLAGQETQYF
TGCAGCGTTCTGGCAGGACAAGAGACCCAGTACTTC
>12|TRBJ1-2|TRBV7-9|-|-
CASSLGGHGYTF
TGTGCCAGCAGCCTGGGGGGACATGGCTACACCTTC
>16|TRBJ1-3|TRBV28|-|-
CASSKTALVSGNTIYF
TGTGCCAGCAGTAAGACAGCCCTTGTCTCTGGAAACACCATATATTTT
>13|TRBJ1-2|TRBV19|-|-
CASSISGENGYTF
TGTGCCAGTAGTATTTCGGGGGAGAATGGCTACACCTTC
>14|TRBJ1-2|TRBV6-5|-|-
CASRDQGYKGHYTF
TGTGCCAGCAGAGACCAGGGGTATAAGGGCCACTACACCTTC
>14|TRBJ2-6|TRBV5-4|-|-
CASRTLRGANVLTF
TGTGCCAGCCGAACCTTGAGAGGGGCCAACGTCCTGACTTTC
>15|TRBJ2-1|TRBV7-8|-|-
CASSLSGGTNNEQFF
TGTGCCAGCAGCTTAAGTGGGGGGACGAACAATGAGCAGTTCTTC
>12|TRBJ1-1|TRBV6-5|few|-
CASRGSVTEAFF
TGTGCCAGCAGGGGTTCCGTCACTGAAGCTTTCTTT
>16|TRBJ1-4|TRBV4-2|-|-
CASSQAIKVGGEKLFF
TGTGCCAGCAGCCAAGCAATTAAGGTCGGGGGCGAAAAACTGTTTTTT
>9|TRBJ1-2|TRBV29-1|-|-
CSVDNGYTF
TGCAGCGTTGATAATGGCTACACCTTC
>17|TRBJ2-6|TRBV7-7|few|-
CASSLDSPTSGANVLTF
TGTGCCAGCAGCTTGGACAGCCCGACCTCTGGGGCCAACGTCCTGACTTTC
>13|TRBJ1-4|TRBV7-9|-|-
CASSSSGGEKLFF
TGTGCCAGCAGCTCATCCGGGGGGGAAAAACTGTTTTTT
>12|TRBJ1-3|TRBV7-9|-|-
CASSSTGNTIYF
TGTGCCAGCAGCTCCACTGGAAACACCATATATTTT
>15|TRBJ1-5|TRBV5-1|once|-
CASSLDGGGNQPQHF
TGCGCCAGCAGCTTGGATGGGGGTGGCAATCAGCCCCAGCATTTT
>16|TRBJ2-3|TRBV29-1|-|-
CSVDPRGRGITDTQYF
TGCAGCGTTGACCCCCGTGGAAGAGGAATCACAGATACGCAGTATTTT
>12|TRBJ1-5|TRBV19|-|-
CASSDSNQPQHF
TGTGCCAGTAGTGATAGCAATCAGCCCCAGCATTTT
>14|TRBJ2-7|TRBV12-5|few|TRBD1
CASGSRDRSYEQYF
TGTGCTAGTGGTTCGAGGGACAGGTCTTACGAGCAGTACTTC
>12|TRBJ1-2|TRBV5-1|-|-
CASSLEAGAYTF
TGCGCCAGCAGCTTGGAGGCAGGGGCCTACACCTTC
>15|TRBJ2-3|TRBV10-3|-|-
CAISERQASTDTQYF
TGTGCCATCAGTGAACGGCAGGCGAGCACAGATACGCAGTATTTT
>15|TRBJ1-1|TRBV5-5|-|-
CASSSAGSLATEAFF
TGTGCCAGCAGTTCCGCGGGCTCCCTGGCCACTGAAGCTTTCTTT
>15|TRBJ1-5|TRBV15|-|-
CATSRDIGRNQPQHF
TGTGCCACCAGCAGAGATATTGGACGCAATCAGCCCCAGCATTTT
>16|TRBJ1-3|TRBV5-1|-|-
CASSLRADLSGNTIYF
TGCGCCAGCAGCTTGAGGGCGGACCTCTCTGGAAACACCATATATTTT
>15|TRBJ2-3|TRBV27|once|-
CASSTRQWGTDTQYF
TGTGCCAGCAGTACCCGACAGTGGGGCACAGATACGCAGTATTTT
>14|TRBJ2-3|TRBV9|-|-
CASSRRGAKDTQYF
TGTGCCAGCAGCCGTCGGGGGGCAAAAGATACGCAGTATTTT
>14|TRBJ2-4|TRBV19|-|-
CASSIGGAKNIQYF
TGTGCCAGTAGTATAGGAGGAGCCAAAAACATTCAGTACTTC
>15|TRBJ2-2|TRBV5-1|-|TRBD1
CASSLGGQGTGELFF
TGCGCCAGCAGCTTGGGGGGACAGGGCACCGGGGAGCTGTTTTTT
>13|TRBJ1-1|TRBV5-5|-|-
CASSVSVRPGAFF
TGTGCCAGCAGCGTCTCAGTAAGGCCGGGGGCTTTCTTT
>15|TRBJ1-5|TRBV4-3|-|-
CASSQDAEGDQPQHF
TGCGCCAGCAGCCAAGATGCAGAGGGGGACCAGCCCCAGCATTTT
>14|TRBJ1-6|TRBV19|-|TRBD1
CAVGPRDRGSPLHF
TGTGCCGTGGGACCCCGGGACAGGGGTTCACCCCTCCACTTT
>13|TRBJ1-2|TRBV19|-|-
CASIRGPGYGYTF
TGTGCCAGTATAAGAGGGCCCGGCTATGGCTACACCTTC
>17|TRBJ2-1|TRBV7-9|few|-
CASSLGRLVGGTNEQFF
TGTGCCAGCAGCTTAGGGAGACTAGTGGGGGGGACAAATGAGCAGTTCTTC
>15|TRBJ1-3|TRBV18|-|-
CASSFRGDSYEERNF
TGTGCCAGCTCTTTCAGGGGCGACAGCTACGAAGAGAGGAATTTT
>16|TRBJ2-1|TRBV5-1|few|TRBD2
CASSLAGGSSYNEQFF
TGCGCCAGCAGCTTGGCGGGGGGGAGCTCCTACAATGAGCAGTTCTTC
>15|TRBJ1-5|TRBV6-1|-|-
CASGRTEYSNQPQHF
TGTGCCAGCGGTAGGACAGAGTATAGCAATCAGCCCCAGCATTTT
>15|TRBJ1-4|TRBV18|-|TRBD1
CASSPPGQGIEKLFF
TGTGCCAGCTCACCCCCGGGACAGGGGATTGAAAAACTGTTTTTT
>15|TRBJ1-1|TRBV7-3|-|-
CASSLERRANTEAFF
TGTGCCAGCAGCTTAGAGAGGCGGGCGAACACTGAAGCTTTCTTT
>14|TRBJ2-3|TRBV5-1|-|-
CASSPGGSTDTQYF
TGCGCCAGCAGCCCGGGTGGTAGCACAGATACGCAGTATTTT
>14|TRBJ2-5|TRBV5-4|-|TRBD1
CASSFRTGQETQYF
TGTGCCAGCAGCTTTCGGACAGGCCAAGAGACCCAGTACTTC
>16|TRBJ1-3|TRBV27|-|-
CASSPRLGISGNTIYF
TGTGCCAGCAGTCCCCGTTTGGGGATCTCTGGAAACACCATATATTTT
>17|TRBJ2-3|TRBV9|-|TRBD1
CASSPDGAGGAGDTQYF
TGTGCCAGCAGCCCCGATGGGGCAGGGGGCGCCGGGGATACGCAGTATTTT
>14|TRBJ2-1|TRBV19|-|-
CASSIGDFRDEQFF
TGTGCCAGTAGTATCGGGGACTTTAGGGATGAGCAGTTCTTC
>15|TRBJ1-1|TRBV2|-|-
CASRKEVTLNTEAFF
TGTGCCAGCAGGAAGGAGGTGACTTTGAACACTGAAGCTTTCTTT
>13|TRBJ2-1|TRBV9|-|-
CASSVRPSNEQFF
TGTGCCAGCAGCGTGAGGCCCAGCAATGAGCAGTTCTTC